This entry describes one TCR beta chain. What it binds is not known. The entry originates in a study of OX40 agonist ivuxolimab in advanced cancers. At the level of the study: Ivuxolimab, an agonist antibody against OX40 (CD134), was given to patients. Ivuxolimab was administered intravenously to patients at 0.01 to 10 mg/kg every 2 weeks.

Only in-frame clones appear in the TCRdb table, and some are missing; sequencing was by immunoSEQ multiplex PCR. The sample contains about 65,000 clones, approximately 90% of which appear only once. Broader study findings: Some nonresponders also had low normalized T-cell clonal expansion.

Germline V gene sequence: CDR1 SGHKS, CDR2 YYEKEE (reference sequence). CDR3 length equals 15 residues. The J segment lost 0 bases and the V segment lost 4 bases, leaving 3 bases of the junction unmatched. The genes are TRBV5-5 and TRBJ2-1; 8 positions agree with TRBD2. The receptor was derived from an adult with an advanced solid tumor such as melanoma, head and neck, liver or kidney cancer. Sample: CD4+ or CD8+ T cells sorted from blood, taken in a trial of the OX40 agonist ivuxolimab. The CDR3 sequence: CASSPGGNSYNEQFF. The CDR3 DNA reads as TGTGCCAGCAGCCCGGGGGGGAACTCCTACAATGAGCAGTTCTTC.